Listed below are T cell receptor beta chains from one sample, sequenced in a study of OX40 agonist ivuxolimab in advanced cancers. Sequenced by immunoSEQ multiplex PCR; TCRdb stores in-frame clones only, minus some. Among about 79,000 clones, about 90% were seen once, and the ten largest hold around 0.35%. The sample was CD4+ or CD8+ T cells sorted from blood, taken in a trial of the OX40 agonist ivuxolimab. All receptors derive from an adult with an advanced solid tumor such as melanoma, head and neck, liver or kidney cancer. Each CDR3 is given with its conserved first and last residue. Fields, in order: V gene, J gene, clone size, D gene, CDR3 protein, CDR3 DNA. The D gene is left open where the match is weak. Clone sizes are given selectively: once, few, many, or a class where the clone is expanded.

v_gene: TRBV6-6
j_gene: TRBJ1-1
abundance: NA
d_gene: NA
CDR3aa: CASRPLTGNTEAFF
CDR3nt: TGTGCCAGCAGACCACTTACAGGGAACACTGAAGCTTTCTTT

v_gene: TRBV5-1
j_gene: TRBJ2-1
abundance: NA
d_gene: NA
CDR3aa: CASSLESGSNEQFF
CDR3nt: TGCGCCAGCAGCTTGGAGTCAGGGTCCAATGAGCAGTTCTTC

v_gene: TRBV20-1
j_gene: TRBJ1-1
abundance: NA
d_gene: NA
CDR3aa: CSAFSNTEAFF
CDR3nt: TGCAGTGCTTTTTCCAACACTGAAGCTTTCTTT

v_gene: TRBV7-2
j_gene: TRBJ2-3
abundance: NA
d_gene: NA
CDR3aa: CASGQYTDTQYF
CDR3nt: TGTGCCAGCGGACAGTACACAGATACGCAGTATTTT

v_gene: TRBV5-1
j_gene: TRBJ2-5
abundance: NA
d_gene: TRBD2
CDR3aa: CASSLGRGSTGLETQYF
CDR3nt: TGCGCCAGCAGCTTGGGGCGGGGGAGCACCGGATTGGAGACCCAGTACTTC

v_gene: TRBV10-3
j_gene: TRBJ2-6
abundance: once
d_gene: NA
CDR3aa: CAIAGASSGANVLTF
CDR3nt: TGTGCCATCGCGGGGGCGAGCTCTGGGGCCAACGTCCTGACTTTC

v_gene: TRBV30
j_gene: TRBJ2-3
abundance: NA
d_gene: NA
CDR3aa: CAWSVGGNSDTQYF
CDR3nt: TGTGCCTGGAGTGTAGGGGGGAACTCAGATACGCAGTATTTT

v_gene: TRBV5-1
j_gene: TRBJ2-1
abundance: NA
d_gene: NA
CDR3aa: CASSLLTPLSNEQFF
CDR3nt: TGCGCCAGCAGCTTGCTAACCCCGCTATCCAATGAGCAGTTCTTC

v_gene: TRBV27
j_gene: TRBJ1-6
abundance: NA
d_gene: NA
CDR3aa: CASSFPGVNSPLHF
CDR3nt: TGTGCCAGCAGTTTCCCGGGAGTAAATTCACCCCTCCACTTT

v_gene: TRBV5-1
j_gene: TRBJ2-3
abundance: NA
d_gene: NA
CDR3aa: CASSAVTVPTDTQYF
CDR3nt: TGCGCCAGCAGCGCAGTCACCGTCCCCACAGATACGCAGTATTTT

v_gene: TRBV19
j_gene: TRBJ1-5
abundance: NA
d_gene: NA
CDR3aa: CASSGPDGVRGSNQPQHF
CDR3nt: TGTGCCAGTAGTGGCCCGGATGGGGTACGGGGTAGCAATCAGCCCCAGCATTTT

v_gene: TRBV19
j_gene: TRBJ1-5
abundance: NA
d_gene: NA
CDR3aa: CASSVRVDQPQHF
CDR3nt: TGTGCCAGTAGTGTCAGGGTGGACCAGCCCCAGCATTTT

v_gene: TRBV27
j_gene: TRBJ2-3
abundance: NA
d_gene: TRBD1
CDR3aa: CASGRQGASTDTQYF
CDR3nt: TGTGCCAGCGGACGACAGGGGGCAAGCACAGATACGCAGTATTTT

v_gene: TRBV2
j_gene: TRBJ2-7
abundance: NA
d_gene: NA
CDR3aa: CASKERAPYEQYF
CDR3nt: TGTGCCAGCAAAGAGCGAGCCCCCTACGAGCAGTACTTC

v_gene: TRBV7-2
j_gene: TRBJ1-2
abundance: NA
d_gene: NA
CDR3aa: CASTLWTRATNYGYTF
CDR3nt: TGTGCCAGCACCCTATGGACTCGGGCAACTAACTATGGCTACACCTTC

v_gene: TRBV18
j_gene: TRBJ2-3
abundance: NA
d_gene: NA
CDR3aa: CASSPGHTDTQYF
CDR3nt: TGTGCCAGCTCACCAGGACACACAGATACGCAGTATTTT

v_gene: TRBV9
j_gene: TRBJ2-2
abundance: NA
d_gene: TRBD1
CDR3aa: CASRQGVDGELFF
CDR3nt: TGTGCCAGCCGGCAGGGGGTAGACGGGGAGCTGTTTTTT

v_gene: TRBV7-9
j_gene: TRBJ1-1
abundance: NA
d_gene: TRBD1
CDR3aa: CASSTSGQGNTEAFF
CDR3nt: TGTGCCAGCAGCACCTCGGGACAGGGGAACACTGAAGCTTTCTTT

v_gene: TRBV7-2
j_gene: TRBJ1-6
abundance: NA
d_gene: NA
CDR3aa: CASSEDSSYNSPLHF
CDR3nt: TGTGCCAGCAGCGAGGACAGCTCCTATAATTCACCCCTCCACTTT

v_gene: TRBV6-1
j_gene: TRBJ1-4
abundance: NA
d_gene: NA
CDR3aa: CASRAPGPNEKLFF
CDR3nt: TGTGCCAGCAGGGCCCCGGGGCCTAATGAAAAACTGTTTTTT

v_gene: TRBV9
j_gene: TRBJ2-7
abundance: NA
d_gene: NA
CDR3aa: CASSVAGTTYEQYF
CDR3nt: TGTGCCAGCAGCGTCGCGGGGACGACCTACGAGCAGTACTTC

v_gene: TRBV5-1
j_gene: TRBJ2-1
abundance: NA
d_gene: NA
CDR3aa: CASSLGVLGSYNEQFF
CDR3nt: TGCGCCAGCAGCTTGGGGGTTCTGGGCTCCTACAATGAGCAGTTCTTC

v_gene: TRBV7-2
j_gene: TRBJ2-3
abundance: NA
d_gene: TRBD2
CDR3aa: CASSLAGTSGTDTQYF
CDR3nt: TGTGCCAGCAGCTTAGCCGGGACTAGCGGCACAGATACGCAGTATTTT

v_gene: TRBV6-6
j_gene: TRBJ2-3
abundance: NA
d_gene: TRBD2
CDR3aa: CASRTSGGAGTDTQYF
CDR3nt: TGTGCCAGCAGGACTAGCGGGGGGGCGGGCACAGATACGCAGTATTTT